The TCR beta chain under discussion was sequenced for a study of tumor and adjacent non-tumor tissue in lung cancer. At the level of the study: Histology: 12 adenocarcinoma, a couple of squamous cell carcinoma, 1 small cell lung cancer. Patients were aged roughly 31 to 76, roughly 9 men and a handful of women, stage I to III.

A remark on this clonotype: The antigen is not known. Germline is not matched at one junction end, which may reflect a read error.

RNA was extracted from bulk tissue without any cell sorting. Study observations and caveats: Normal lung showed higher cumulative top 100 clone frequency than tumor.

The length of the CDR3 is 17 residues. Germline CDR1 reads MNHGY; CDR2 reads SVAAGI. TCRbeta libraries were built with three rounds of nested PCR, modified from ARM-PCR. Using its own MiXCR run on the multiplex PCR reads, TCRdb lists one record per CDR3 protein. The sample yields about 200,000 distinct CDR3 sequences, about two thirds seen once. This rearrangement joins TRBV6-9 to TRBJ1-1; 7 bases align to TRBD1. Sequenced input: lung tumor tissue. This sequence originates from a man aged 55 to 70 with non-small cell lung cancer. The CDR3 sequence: CASIFRDRRTMNNEAFF. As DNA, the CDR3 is TGTGCCAGCATTTTCCGGGACAGAAGGACTATGAACAATGAAGCTTTCTTT.